This T cell receptor beta chain derives from a study of T cells in Graves' hyperthyroidism and ophthalmopathy. TCR beta CDR3 regions were amplified from RNA. The primer set for the first-round RT-PCR of the TCR CDR3 was HTBI. From the multiplex PCR reads, TCRdb called clonotypes with MiXCR, one entry per CDR3 protein. The table includes roughly 500,000 distinct CDR3 sequences, about 45% detected once. Germline V CDR1 and CDR2: MGHRA, YSYEKL. The CDR3 contains 17 residues. The V gene end was trimmed by 1 base and the J gene end by 5 bases; junction bases not matched to a gene: 7. This clonotype has a count of ten or more.

The source of this sequence is an adult woman with Graves' disease, either hyperthyroidism or ophthalmopathy (not recorded which). V and J are TRBV4-1 and TRBJ2-5; 13 positions agree with TRBD2. Sequenced: peripheral blood or thyroid tissue (not recorded which). The CDR3 coding sequence is TGCGCCAGCAGCCAAGTTCGGACTAGCGGGAGCGGGGAGACCCAGTACTTC. Its translation: CASSQVRTSGSGETQYF.